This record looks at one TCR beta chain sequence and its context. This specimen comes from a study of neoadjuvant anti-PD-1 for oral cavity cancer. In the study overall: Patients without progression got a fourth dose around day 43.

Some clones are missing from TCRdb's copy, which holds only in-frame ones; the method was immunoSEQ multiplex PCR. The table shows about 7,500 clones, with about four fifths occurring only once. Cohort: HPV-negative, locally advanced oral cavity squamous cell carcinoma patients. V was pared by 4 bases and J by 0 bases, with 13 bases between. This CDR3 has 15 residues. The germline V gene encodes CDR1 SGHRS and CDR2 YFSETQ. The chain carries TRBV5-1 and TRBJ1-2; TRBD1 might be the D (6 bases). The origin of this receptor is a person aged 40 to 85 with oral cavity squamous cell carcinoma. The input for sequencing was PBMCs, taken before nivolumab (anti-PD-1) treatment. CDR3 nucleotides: TGCGCCAGCAGCCCCGGGGACACAGCTAACTATGGCTACACCTTC. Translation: CASSPGDTANYGYTF.